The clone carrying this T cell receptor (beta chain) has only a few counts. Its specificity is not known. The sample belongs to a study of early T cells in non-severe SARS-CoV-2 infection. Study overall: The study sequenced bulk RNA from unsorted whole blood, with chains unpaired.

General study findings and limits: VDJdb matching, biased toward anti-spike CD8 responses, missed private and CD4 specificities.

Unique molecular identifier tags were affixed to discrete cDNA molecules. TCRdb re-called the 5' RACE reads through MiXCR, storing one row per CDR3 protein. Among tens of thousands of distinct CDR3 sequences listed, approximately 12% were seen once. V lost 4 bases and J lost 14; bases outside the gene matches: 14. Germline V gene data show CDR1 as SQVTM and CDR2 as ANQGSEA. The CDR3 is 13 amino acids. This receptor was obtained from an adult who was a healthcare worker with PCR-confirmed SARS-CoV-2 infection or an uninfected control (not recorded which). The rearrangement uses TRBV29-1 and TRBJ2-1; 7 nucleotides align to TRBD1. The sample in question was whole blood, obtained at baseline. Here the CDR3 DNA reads TGCAGCGTTGGAGCGAGACAGGGTACCAAGGAGTTCTTC. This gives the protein CSVGARQGTKEFF.